Shown below are 4 T cell receptor beta chains from a single sample sequenced in a study of blood T cell repertoires in COVID-19. TCRdb's table, derived via immunoSEQ multiplex PCR, lists solely in-frame clones and lacks some. The repertoire holds 68,000 or so clones, roughly 91% seen once, with 5.5% to 8.5% in the top ten. The specimen sequenced was peripheral blood. The receptors originated from a man aged 45-60 years with active COVID-19.

Here the CDR3 DNA reads TGTGCCAGCAGCGGATCGGGCTACGAGCAGTACTTC. Its protein is CASSGSGYEQYF. The chain carries TRBV9 and TRBJ2-7; unclear D gene. Germline-derived CDR1 and CDR2 are SGDLS and YYNGEE. V lost 3 bases, J lost 3 bases, and 7 bases lay in between. CDR3 length equals 12 residues.

This chain joins TRBV5-1 and TRBJ1-2, with 8 bases lining up with TRBD1. The CDR3 runs to 14 residues. The J segment lost 3 bases and the V segment lost 4 bases, leaving 5 bases of the junction unmatched. Germline values: CDR1 SGHRS, CDR2 YFSETQ. The CDR3 sequence is CASSAGGSDYGYTF. CDR3 sequence (DNA): TGCGCCAGCAGCGCAGGGGGCTCGGACTATGGCTACACCTTC.

The chain employs TRBV9 and TRBJ2-1; TRBD2 matches at 10 bases. The germline CDR1 and CDR2 sequences are SGDLS and YYNGEE. The V gene end was trimmed by 3 bases and the J gene end by 5 bases; junction bases not matched to a gene: 8. The CDR3 runs to 16 residues. The CDR3 nucleotides are TGTGCCAGCAGCGAGCGACTAGCGGGCACCCACAATGAGCAGTTCTTC. Translated: CASSERLAGTHNEQFF. Full variable domain (rest looked up from reference TRBV9 and TRBJ2-1): DSGVTQTPKHLITATGQRVTLRCSPRSGDLSVYWYQQSLDQGLQFLIQYYNGEERAKGNILERFSAQQFPDLHSELNLSSLELGDSALYFCASSERLAGTHNEQFFGPGTRLTVL.

This sequence joins TRBV4-3 and TRBJ2-1; the match to TRBD2 covers 7 bases. The CDR3 consists of 16 residues. Per the germline V gene, CDR1 is LGHNA and CDR2 is YSLEER. V lost 4 bases, J lost 4 bases, and 10 bases stayed unmatched. The CDR3 coding sequence is TGCGCCAGCAGCCCCACTAGCGTGGGAATTTACAATGAGCAGTTCTTC. It yields the protein CASSPTSVGIYNEQFF.